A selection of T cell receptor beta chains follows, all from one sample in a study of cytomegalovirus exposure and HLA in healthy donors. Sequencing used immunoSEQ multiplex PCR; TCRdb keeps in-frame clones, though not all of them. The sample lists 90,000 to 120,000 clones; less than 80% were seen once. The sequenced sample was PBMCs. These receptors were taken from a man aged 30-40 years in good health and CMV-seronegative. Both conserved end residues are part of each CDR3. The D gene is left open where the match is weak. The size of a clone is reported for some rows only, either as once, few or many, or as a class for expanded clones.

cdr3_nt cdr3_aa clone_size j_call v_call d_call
TGCGCCAGCAGCTTGACAGGTATGAACACTGAAGCTTTCTTT CASSLTGMNTEAFF . TRBJ1-1 TRBV5-1 .
TGTGCCAGCTCACCGCCTTCGTCTAGCGGGAGGGCCGGAGAGACCCAGTACTTC CASSPPSSSGRAGETQYF . TRBJ2-5 TRBV18 TRBD2
TGTGCCAGCAGCCCTAGGGGGTTCGGTGGAAACACCATATATTTT CASSPRGFGGNTIYF . TRBJ1-3 TRBV9 .
TGTGCCAGCCGCTTGGGTCCTCCCACAGATACGCAGTATTTT CASRLGPPTDTQYF few TRBJ2-3 TRBV5-6 .
TGTGCCAGCAGTTACGGGACAGCACCCTACGAGCAGTACTTC CASSYGTAPYEQYF few TRBJ2-7 TRBV6-5 TRBD1
TGTGCCAGCAGTGGCCTAAGCGGGGGCCAAGAGACCCAGTACTTC CASSGLSGGQETQYF . TRBJ2-5 TRBV2 TRBD2
TGTGCCAGCAGTCCTTGGAGGGGGCTCACTGAAGCTTTCTTT CASSPWRGLTEAFF . TRBJ1-1 TRBV5-6 TRBD1
TGTGCCAGCAGCTCATCCGGGACAGGTTCCTACGAGCAGTACTTC CASSSSGTGSYEQYF . TRBJ2-7 TRBV7-3 TRBD1
TGTGCCAGCAGCTTAGCAGGACAGGGGGCAGGCACAGATACGCAGTATTTT CASSLAGQGAGTDTQYF . TRBJ2-3 TRBV7-7 TRBD1
TGTGCCAGCAGCATCGGGACTTACAATGAGCAGTTCTTC CASSIGTYNEQFF few TRBJ2-1 TRBV9 .
TGCGCCAGCAGCTTGAAGCGGGGGACAATCTACGAGCAGTACTTC CASSLKRGTIYEQYF . TRBJ2-7 TRBV5-1 TRBD2
TGCGCCAGCAGACCTGGACAGGGGGCGGAGACCCAGTACTTC CASRPGQGAETQYF few TRBJ2-5 TRBV5-1 TRBD1
TGTGCCAGCACCGGGGGGCTCTACGAGCAGTACTTC CASTGGLYEQYF . TRBJ2-7 TRBV6-6 .
TGTGCCTGGAGCCAGGGATATAGCAATCAGCCCCAGCATTTT CAWSQGYSNQPQHF . TRBJ1-5 TRBV30 .
TGCAGCGCCACCGGGGGGCTATACAATCAGCCCCAGCATTTT CSATGGLYNQPQHF . TRBJ1-5 TRBV29-1 .
TGTGCCGGCGCCGGGACAGACAATCAGCCCCAGCATTTT CAGAGTDNQPQHF . TRBJ1-5 TRBV6-1 TRBD1
TGTGCCAGCAGCTACAGGGGTACTAATGAAAAACTGTTTTTT CASSYRGTNEKLFF few TRBJ1-4 TRBV2 TRBD1
TGTGCCAGCAGTATTGCAGGGGGCTCCTACGAGCAGTACTTC CASSIAGGSYEQYF . TRBJ2-7 TRBV27 TRBD1
TGTGCCAGCAGCACGACAGGGGGAGGTCACACCATATATTTT CASSTTGGGHTIYF few TRBJ1-3 TRBV6-5 TRBD1
TGTGCCTGGAGGCGGGTCTTGAACACTGAAGCTTTCTTT CAWRRVLNTEAFF . TRBJ1-1 TRBV30 .
TGTGCCAGCAGCATGGTAGGGGCGGAGGGCTACACCTTC CASSMVGAEGYTF once TRBJ1-2 TRBV7-9 .
TGTGCCAGCAGCTTAGAGACAGGGGTTACTGAAGCTTTCTTT CASSLETGVTEAFF . TRBJ1-1 TRBV11-2 TRBD1
TGTGCCACCAGCAGAGACCCCGGGGTCACTGAAGCTTTCTTT CATSRDPGVTEAFF few TRBJ1-1 TRBV15 .
TGCGCCAGCAGCCAAGAAGGGGATAGAGGCTATGGCTACACCTTC CASSQEGDRGYGYTF few TRBJ1-2 TRBV4-1 .
TGTGCCAGCAGCCAAGATCGGGGTGGAGGGGTTGGCTACACCTTC CASSQDRGGGVGYTF . TRBJ1-2 TRBV4-2 .
TGCGCCAGCAGCGCAACACTAGCGGATTTAACCGGGGAGCTGTTTTTT CASSATLADLTGELFF few TRBJ2-2 TRBV5-1 TRBD2
TGTGCCAGCAGCTTTCCAACTAGCGGGAGGGAGAGCTCCTACAATGAGCAGTTCTTC CASSFPTSGRESSYNEQFF . TRBJ2-1 TRBV7-3 TRBD2
TGCGCCAGCAGCCCCTTGGGCAGGGTTAATGAAAAACTGTTTTTT CASSPLGRVNEKLFF . TRBJ1-4 TRBV4-1 .
TGTGCCAGTAAGACAGGGGGCCCGCATCAGCCCCAGCATTTT CASKTGGPHQPQHF . TRBJ1-5 TRBV19 TRBD1